This TCR beta chain emerged from a study of CD8 T cells in ankylosing spondylitis. Whole-study findings and limits: A TCR beta motif of roughly eight highly homologous variants seemed to mark ankylosing spondylitis blood. Matched ankylosing spondylitis synovial fluid reportedly contained a significantly enriched population of disease-linked clones.

This clonotype was counted at least ten times. What it recognizes is unknown. TCRdb reprocessed the 5' RACE reads with MiXCR, giving one entry per CDR3 protein. The profile shows over 100,000 distinct CDR3 sequences, about an eighth of them singletons. The germline V gene encodes CDR1 SNHLY and CDR2 FYNNEI. The CDR3 is 15 residues long. Trimming took 7 bases from V and 5 from J; bases not matched to a gene: 9. The clonotype comes from a female donor with ankylosing spondylitis or in good health (not recorded which). This chain uses TRBV2 with TRBJ2-2; 8 nucleotides line up with TRBD2. Source material: blood, either unsorted or a sorted T cell fraction (not recorded which). The CDR3 loop reads CASKTGGPETGELFF. The DNA of the CDR3 is TGTGCCAGCAAGACGGGAGGGCCGGAGACCGGGGAGCTGTTTTTT. The entire variable domain, with the rest obtained from reference TRBV2 and TRBJ2-2, is as follows: EPEVTQTPSHQVTQMGQEVILRCVPISNHLYFYWYRQILGQKVEFLVSFYNNEISEKSEIFDDQFSVERPDGSNFTLKIRSTKLEDSAMYFCASKTGGPETGELFFGEGSRLTVL.